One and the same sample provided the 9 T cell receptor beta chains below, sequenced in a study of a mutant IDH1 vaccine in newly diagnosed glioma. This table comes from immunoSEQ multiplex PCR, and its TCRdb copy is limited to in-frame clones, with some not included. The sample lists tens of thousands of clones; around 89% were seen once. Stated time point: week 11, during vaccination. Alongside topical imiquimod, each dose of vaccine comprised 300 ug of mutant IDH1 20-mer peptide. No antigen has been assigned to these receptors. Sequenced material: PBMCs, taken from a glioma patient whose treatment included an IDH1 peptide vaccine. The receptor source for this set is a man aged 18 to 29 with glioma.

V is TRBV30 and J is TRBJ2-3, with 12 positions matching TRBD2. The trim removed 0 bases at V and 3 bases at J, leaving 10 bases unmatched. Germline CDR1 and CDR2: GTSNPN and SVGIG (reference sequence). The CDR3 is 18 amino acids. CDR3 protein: CAWSVLPRLAGVTDTQYF. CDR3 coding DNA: TGTGCCTGGAGTGTACTCCCCCGACTAGCGGGAGTAACAGATACGCAGTATTTT.

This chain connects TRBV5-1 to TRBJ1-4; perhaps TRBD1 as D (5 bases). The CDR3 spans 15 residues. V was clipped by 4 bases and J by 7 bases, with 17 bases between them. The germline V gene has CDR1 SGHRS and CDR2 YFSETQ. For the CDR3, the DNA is TGCGCCAGCAGCGGAGGGGACGGTAGAGGTGAAAAACTGTTTTTT. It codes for CASSGGDGRGEKLFF.

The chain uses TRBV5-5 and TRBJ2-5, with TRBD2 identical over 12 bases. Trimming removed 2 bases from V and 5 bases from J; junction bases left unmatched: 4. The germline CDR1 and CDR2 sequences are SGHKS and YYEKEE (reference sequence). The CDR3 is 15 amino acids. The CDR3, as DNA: TGTGCCAGCAGCTTTCTAGCGGGAGGGATGGAGACCCAGTACTTC. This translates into CASSFLAGGMETQYF.

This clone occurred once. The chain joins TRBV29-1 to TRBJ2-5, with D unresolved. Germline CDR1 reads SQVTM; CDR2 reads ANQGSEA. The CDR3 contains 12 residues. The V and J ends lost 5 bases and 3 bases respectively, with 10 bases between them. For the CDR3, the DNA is TGCAGCGTTCCGGGCAGCGAAGAGACCCAGTACTTC. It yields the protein CSVPGSEETQYF. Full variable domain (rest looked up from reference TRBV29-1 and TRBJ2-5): SAVISQKPSRDICQRGTSLTIQCQVDSQVTMMFWYRQQPGQSLTLIATANQGSEATYESGFVIDKFPISRPNLTFSTLTVSNMSPEDSSIYLCSVPGSEETQYFGPGTRLLVL.

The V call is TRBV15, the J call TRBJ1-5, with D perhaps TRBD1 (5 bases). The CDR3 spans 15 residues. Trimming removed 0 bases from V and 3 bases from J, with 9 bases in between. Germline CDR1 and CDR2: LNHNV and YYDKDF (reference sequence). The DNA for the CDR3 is TGTGCCACCAGCAGAGATAAGGGGAACAATCAGCCCCAGCATTTT. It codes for CATSRDKGNNQPQHF.

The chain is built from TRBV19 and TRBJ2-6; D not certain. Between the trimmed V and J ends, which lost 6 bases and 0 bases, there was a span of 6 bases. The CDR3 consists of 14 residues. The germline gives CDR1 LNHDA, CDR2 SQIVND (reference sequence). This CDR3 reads CASRLGSGANVLTF. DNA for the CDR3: TGTGCCAGTAGGTTGGGCTCTGGGGCCAACGTCCTGACTTTC. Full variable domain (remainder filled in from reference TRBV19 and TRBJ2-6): DGGITQSPKYLFRKEGQNVTLSCEQNLNHDAMYWYRQDPGQGLRLIYYSQIVNDFQKGDIAEGYSVSREKKESFPLTVTSAQKNPTAFYLCASRLGSGANVLTFGAGSRLTVL.

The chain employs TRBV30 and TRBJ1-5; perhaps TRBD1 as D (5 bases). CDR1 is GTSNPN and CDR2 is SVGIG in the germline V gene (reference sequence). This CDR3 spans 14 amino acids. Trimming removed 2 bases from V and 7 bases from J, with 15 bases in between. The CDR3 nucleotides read TGTGCCTGGAGTCCCGGGCTGGGGCGGCAGCCCCAGCATTTT. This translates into CAWSPGLGRQPQHF. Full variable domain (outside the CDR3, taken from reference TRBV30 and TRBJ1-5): SQTIHQWPATLVQPVGSPLSLECTVEGTSNPNLYWYRQAAGRGLQLLFYSVGIGQISSEVPQNLSASRPQDRQFILSSKKLLLSDSGFYLCAWSPGLGRQPQHFGDGTRLSIL.

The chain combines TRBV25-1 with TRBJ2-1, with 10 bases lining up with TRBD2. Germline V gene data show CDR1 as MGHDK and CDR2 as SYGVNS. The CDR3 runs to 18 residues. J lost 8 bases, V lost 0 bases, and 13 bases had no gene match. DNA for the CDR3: TGTGCCAGCAGTGAATATTCCCAGGGACTAGCGACCATGGATGAGCAGTTCTTC. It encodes CASSEYSQGLATMDEQFF.

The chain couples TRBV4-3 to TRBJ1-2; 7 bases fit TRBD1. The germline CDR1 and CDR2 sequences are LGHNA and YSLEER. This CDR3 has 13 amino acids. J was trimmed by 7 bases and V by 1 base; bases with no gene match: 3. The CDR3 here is CASSQVQGIGYTF. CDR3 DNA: TGCGCCAGCAGCCAAGTACAGGGGATTGGCTACACCTTC.